These T cell receptor beta chains were read from a single sample in a study of cytomegalovirus exposure and HLA in healthy donors. Some clones are missing from TCRdb's copy, which holds only in-frame ones; the method was immunoSEQ multiplex PCR. Counted here are about 110,000 clones, approximately 83% occurring once; the ten biggest clones make up more than 1.5%. The sequenced sample consisted of PBMCs. The receptors stem from a man aged 40-49 years in good health and CMV-seronegative. Both conserved end residues are part of each CDR3. D genes are given only for firm matches. Clone sizes are given selectively: once, few, many, or a class where the clone is expanded.

J	V	size	D	DNA	CDR3
TRBJ1-2	TRBV19	.	.	TGTGCCAGTAGTGAGGACAGACCCTATGGCTACACCTTC	CASSEDRPYGYTF
TRBJ1-1	TRBV5-6	.	TRBD1	TGTGCCAGCAGCTTCTACAGGGGGCTCTTGAACACTGAAGCTTTCTTT	CASSFYRGLLNTEAFF
TRBJ1-2	TRBV6-4	.	TRBD1	TGTGCCAGCAGCCTTGACCGGGACAGCTATGGCTACACCTTC	CASSLDRDSYGYTF
TRBJ1-5	TRBV7-4	.	TRBD1	TGTGCCAGCAGCTTAGGGGGACAGGGGGATCAGCCCCAGCATTTT	CASSLGGQGDQPQHF
TRBJ2-7	TRBV11-2	once	.	TGTGCCAGCAGCTTAGAACAGAACTACGAGCAGTACTTC	CASSLEQNYEQYF
TRBJ1-2	TRBV7-2	.	.	TGTGCCAGCAGCTTAGGACGGGTCTATGGCTACACCTTC	CASSLGRVYGYTF
TRBJ1-5	TRBV19	once	.	TGTGCCAGTAGTCGTTTGGGGGGATCGGATAGCAATCAGCCCCAGCATTTT	CASSRLGGSDSNQPQHF
TRBJ2-5	TRBV5-4	.	.	TGTGCCAGCAGCTTGCGGGATGGGGGCCCAGGGACCCAGTACTTC	CASSLRDGGPGTQYF
TRBJ1-5	TRBV29-1	.	TRBD1	TGCAGCGCCCGGGACAGGGGGCTTGGTCAGCCCCAGCATTTT	CSARDRGLGQPQHF
TRBJ2-7	TRBV6-5	.	.	TGTGCCAGCACCCCGGGATATCCCTACGAGCAGTACTTC	CASTPGYPYEQYF
TRBJ1-1	TRBV6-5	.	.	TGTGCCAGCAGTCCGCCGATTGCGGGGAGCACTGAAGCTTTCTTT	CASSPPIAGSTEAFF
TRBJ2-1	TRBV7-6	.	.	TGTGCCAGCAGCCAGAGGAATGAGCAGTTCTTC	CASSQRNEQFF
TRBJ1-5	TRBV7-9	.	.	TGTGCCAGCAGCTTGAGTACAGACAGGTTAGGATTGCGCCAGCATTTT	CASSLSTDRLGLRQHF
TRBJ2-2	TRBV12-5	.	TRBD2	TGTGCTAGTGGTTTGACTAGCGGGGGGTCGGTGCCCGGGGAGCTGTTTTTT	CASGLTSGGSVPGELFF
TRBJ1-5	TRBV7-2	.	.	TGTGCCAGCAGCTTTAGGGGGAGCAATCAGCCCCAGCATTTT	CASSFRGSNQPQHF
TRBJ1-1	TRBV5-1	.	TRBD1	TGCGCCGGCAGACAGGGGGTTTATAGCACTGAAGCTTTCTTT	CAGRQGVYSTEAFF
TRBJ1-5	TRBV28	.	.	TGTGCCAGCAGACCGGGGGTCAATCAGCCCCAGCATTTT	CASRPGVNQPQHF
TRBJ1-5	TRBV18	.	TRBD1	TGTGCCAGCTCCCCCGGGACAGAGAATCAGCCCCAGCATTTT	CASSPGTENQPQHF
TRBJ2-2	TRBV5-1	.	.	TGCGCCAGCAGACCTACAGGGACCAACACCGGGGAGCTGTTTTTT	CASRPTGTNTGELFF
TRBJ2-1	TRBV5-1	.	.	TGCGCCAGCAGCTTGCGGACTACCCTCAGTGAGCAGTTCTTC	CASSLRTTLSEQFF
TRBJ2-3	TRBV29-1	.	TRBD1	TGCAGCGTTGAAGACAGGGGGCATCCAGATACGCAGTATTTT	CSVEDRGHPDTQYF
TRBJ2-1	TRBV19	.	.	TGTGCCAGTAGTATCCCGGGACTCCTCTACAATGAGCAGTTCTTC	CASSIPGLLYNEQFF
TRBJ1-4	TRBV18	.	.	TGTGCCAGCTCACCGACGGGAGCCGGACGGGAAAAACTGTTTTTT	CASSPTGAGREKLFF
TRBJ2-7	TRBV5-1	.	TRBD1	TGCGCCAGCAGCTTCGGACAGGAGAGCGAGCAGTACTTC	CASSFGQESEQYF
TRBJ1-4	TRBV27	.	.	TGTGCCAGCAGTTTATCCCTTCAGGGACTCTCAACTAATGAAAAACTGTTTTTT	CASSLSLQGLSTNEKLFF
TRBJ1-1	TRBV30	.	.	TGTGCCTGGAGCTTTGGCACCACTGAAGCTTTCTTT	CAWSFGTTEAFF
TRBJ2-7	TRBV5-4	.	TRBD1	TGTGCCAGCAGCCCCGGGACAGATTCTCCCTACGAGCAGTACTTC	CASSPGTDSPYEQYF
TRBJ1-5	TRBV25-1	.	.	TGTGCCAGCAGTGGGGACAAAGGCAATCAGCCCCAGCATTTT	CASSGDKGNQPQHF